This T cell receptor (beta chain) emerged from a study of T-cell reconstitution after alpha-beta-depleted transplantation in children. This CDR3 spans 17 amino acids. Germline V CDR1 and CDR2: DFQATT, SNEGSKA (reference sequence). V shed 0 bases and J 4 bases; nucleotides not matched to a gene: 7. A TCRbeta library incorporating unique molecular identifiers was prepared. TCRdb reanalysed the PCR reads using MiXCR and keeps one entry per CDR3 protein. The data contain some 290,000 distinct CDR3 sequences, 9.9% of them singletons. This rearrangement joins TRBV20-1 to TRBJ2-4, with 12 bases identical to TRBD1. The sequence came from a human donor who donated a stem cell graft to a child with SCID. This material consisted of PBMCs from the stem cell graft donor, taken from the stem cell graft. The CDR3 sequence: CSARDGTGGVGKNIQYF. In DNA form, the CDR3 reads TGCAGTGCTAGAGACGGGACAGGGGGCGTTGGGAAAAACATTCAGTACTTC.